This T cell receptor beta chain was found in a study of CD8 T cells in ankylosing spondylitis. Points from the study as a whole: Both synovial fluid and blood in reactive arthritis had previously been reported to carry some motif variants. What appeared characteristic of ankylosing spondylitis blood was a TCR beta motif of 7 or 8 highly homologous variants.

MiXCR, applied by TCRdb to the 5' RACE reads, yields one record per CDR3 protein. The table shows 200,000 to 250,000 distinct CDR3 sequences, with about 6.7% occurring only once. This clonotype was seen at least ten times. What it binds is unknown. Trimming removed 0 bases from V and 5 bases from J; junction bases left unmatched: 9. Germline CDR1 reads DFQATT; CDR2 reads SNEGSKA (reference sequence). CDR3 size: 16 residues. The chain couples TRBV20-1 to TRBJ2-1, with 8 bases fitting TRBD2. Sample: blood, either unsorted or a sorted T cell fraction (not recorded which). This sequence originates from a male donor with ankylosing spondylitis. The CDR3 sequence is CSARDFGSGTHNEQFF. For the CDR3, the DNA is TGCAGTGCTAGAGATTTCGGTAGCGGGACCCACAATGAGCAGTTCTTC.